What follows are 23 T cell receptor beta chains derived from one specimen sequenced in a study of blood T cell repertoires in COVID-19. Sequenced by immunoSEQ multiplex PCR; TCRdb stores in-frame clones only, minus some. The sample yields hundreds of thousands of clones, about 82% seen once. The source material was peripheral blood. Source of these receptors: a woman of 80 years or more with COVID-19, enrolled during active disease.

This chain joins TRBV5-4 and TRBJ2-3, with 7 nucleotides matching TRBD1. Unmatched junction bases numbered 10, after V lost 4 bases and J lost 2 bases. Germline loops: CDR1 SGHNT, CDR2 YYREEE (reference sequence). CDR3 length: 16 amino acids. The CDR3 DNA is TGTGCCAGCAGCCCTAAGACAGGGTGGTCCACAGATACGCAGTATTTT. This gives the protein CASSPKTGWSTDTQYF.

This clone was counted once. At one boundary the junction diverges from the germline segment, which might be a read error. The V gene is TRBV28, the J gene TRBJ2-6, with TRBD1 matching over 8 bases. The CDR3 length is 18 residues. CDR1 and CDR2 from the germline V gene are MDHEN and SYDVKM. CDR3 nucleotides: TGTGCCAGCAGTGGTTCCCGGACAGGGTCCTCTCGGGCCAACGTCCTGACTTTC. It specifies CASSGSRTGSSRANVLTF.

The V and J genes are TRBV4-2 and TRBJ2-5; 12 positions agree with TRBD2. The junction had 4 bases not matched to a gene; V was cut back by 1 base and J by 4 bases. Per germline, CDR1 LGHNA and CDR2 YNFKEQ. This CDR3 has 16 amino acids. In DNA form, the CDR3 reads TGTGCCAGCAGCCAAGGGACTAGCGGGGCCCCAGAGACCCAGTACTTC. Protein product: CASSQGTSGAPETQYF.

CDR3 DNA: TGTGCCAGCACAAGACAGGGGTGGGATTCACCCCTCCACTTT. It translates to CASTRQGWDSPLHF. The chain has TRBV27 and TRBJ1-6; the match to TRBD1 covers 8 bases. Germline assignment: CDR1 MNHEY and CDR2 SMNVEV (reference sequence). CDR3 length equals 14 residues. V was clipped by 7 bases and J by 8 bases; unmatched bases: 7.

V gene TRBV3-1 (or the pseudogene TRBV3-2) combines with J gene TRBJ1-1; D might be TRBD1 (5 bases). The CDR3 runs 18 residues. Germline V gives CDR1 LGHDT, CDR2 YNNKEL (reference sequence). V lost 3 bases, J lost 0 bases, and 20 bases lay in between. The CDR3 nucleotides read TGTGCCAGCAGCCACGGCGGGGGTCTGACTACCATGAACACTGAAGCTTTCTTT. The encoded protein is CASSHGGGLTTMNTEAFF.

The rearrangement joins TRBV5-1 to TRBJ1-1, with a weak D call TRBD1 (5 bases). The germline V and J ends were trimmed by 4 bases and 5 bases, with 9 bases remaining between them. The CDR3 runs to 12 residues. The germline V gene encodes CDR1 SGHRS and CDR2 YFSETQ. CDR3 in amino acids: CASSPRGTEAFF. The DNA of the CDR3 is TGCGCCAGCAGCCCACGGGGGACTGAAGCTTTCTTT.

The chain joins TRBV5-1 to TRBJ1-4, with D possibly being TRBD1 (5 bases). Germline V gives CDR1 SGHRS, CDR2 YFSETQ. This CDR3 spans 12 amino acids. The ends were cut back, 1 base at V and 10 bases at J, with 8 bases in the middle. The CDR3 protein is CASSLTGGKLFF. In DNA, the CDR3 is TGCGCCAGCAGCTTGACGGGGGGAAAACTGTTTTTT.

The rearrangement links TRBV5-6 to TRBJ2-1; D unresolved. The germline CDR1 and CDR2 sequences are SGHDT and YYEEEE. The CDR3 has 16 amino acids. V was pared by 1 base and J by 4 bases, with 15 bases between. CDR3 coding DNA: TGTGCCAGCAGCTTGATCCTCCAGTGGGCTTACAATGAGCAGTTCTTC. Translation gives CASSLILQWAYNEQFF. The full variable domain, its missing parts supplied by reference TRBV5-6 and TRBJ2-1, is DAGVTQSPTHLIKTRGQQVTLRCSPKSGHDTVSWYQQALGQGPQFIFQYYEEEERQRGNFPDRFSGHQFPNYSSELNVNALLLGDSALYLCASSLILQWAYNEQFFGPGTRLTVL.

The CDR3 coding sequence is TGTGCCAGCTCACCAATTAGACAGGGAGATACCAGCAATCAGCCCCAGCATTTT. Translating it yields CASSPIRQGDTSNQPQHF. V is TRBV18 and J is TRBJ1-5; the match to TRBD1 covers 7 bases. V trimming: 2 bases; J trimming: 1 base; junction bases outside the gene matches: 11. The CDR3 contains 18 residues. CDR1 is KGHSH and CDR2 is LQKENI in the germline V gene.

The V and J genes are TRBV4-1 and TRBJ1-5; 9 bases are shared with TRBD1. The V segment lost 0 bases and the J segment 11 bases; nucleotides outside the gene matches: 8. This CDR3 contains 15 residues. CDR1 and CDR2 (germline): MGHRA, YSYEKL. CDR3 region: CASSQESGTGSTQHF. The DNA of the CDR3 is TGCGCCAGCAGCCAAGAGAGCGGGACAGGGAGTACCCAGCATTTT.

The chain joins TRBV6-5 to TRBJ1-2; 8 nucleotides match TRBD1. V dropped 7 bases and J dropped 6; count of bases not matched to a gene: 4. The CDR3 spans 12 residues. The germline V gene encodes CDR1 MNHEY and CDR2 SVGAGI. Written as DNA, the CDR3 is TGTGCCAGCACTCGACAGGGGAATGGCTACACCTTC. Translation: CASTRQGNGYTF.

J is TRBJ1-2 and V is TRBV18, with D possibly TRBD1 on 5 matching bases. CDR1 is KGHSH, CDR2 LQKENI, per germline. The CDR3 sequence is 15 residues long. With 2 bases removed from V and 2 bases from J, the gap between germline ends came to 12 bases. CDR3: CASSPGYSGNYGYTF. The CDR3 DNA is TGTGCCAGCTCACCAGGGTATTCAGGGAACTATGGCTACACCTTC. The complete variable domain, with remaining parts taken from reference TRBV18 and TRBJ1-2, reads NAGVMQNPRHLVRRRGQEARLRCSPMKGHSHVYWYRQLPEEGLKFMVYLQKENIIDESGMPKERFSAEFPKEGPSILRIQQVVRGDSAAYFCASSPGYSGNYGYTFGSGTRLTVV.

This chain joins TRBV28 and TRBJ2-7, with a tentative D call TRBD2 (5 bases). This CDR3 contains 15 residues. Trimming took 3 bases from V and 4 from J, leaving 16 bases between them. Germline V lookup: CDR1 MDHEN, CDR2 SYDVKM. The chain's CDR3 is CASSFSGGVDYEQYF. CDR3 DNA: TGTGCCAGCAGTTTCAGCGGTGGGGTCGATTACGAGCAGTACTTC.

CDR3 coding DNA: TGTGCCAGCAGGGGGCAGGGGGTTGAAAAACTGTTTTTT. It codes for CASRGQGVEKLFF. The chain employs TRBV2 and TRBJ1-4, with 7 nucleotides matching TRBD1. The CDR3 extends over 13 amino acids. Germline loops: CDR1 SNHLY, CDR2 FYNNEI. The V gene end was trimmed by 6 bases and the J gene end by 7 bases; junction bases not matched to a gene: 5.

The chain recombines TRBV9 with TRBJ2-1; the D gene is possibly TRBD2 (6 bases). Germline CDR1 and CDR2: SGDLS and YYNGEE. The CDR3 runs to 18 residues. V was shortened by 0 bases and J by 0 bases, with 16 bases between the two germline ends. In DNA, the CDR3 is TGTGCCAGCAGCGTAGTGGGACGCCGGGAGAGCTCCTACAATGAGCAGTTCTTC. This encodes CASSVVGRRESSYNEQFF. Looking up the rest from reference TRBV9 and TRBJ2-1 gives the full variable domain: DSGVTQTPKHLITATGQRVTLRCSPRSGDLSVYWYQQSLDQGLQFLIQYYNGEERAKGNILERFSAQQFPDLHSELNLSSLELGDSALYFCASSVVGRRESSYNEQFFGPGTRLTVL.

This chain uses TRBV5-1 with TRBJ2-7; 12 nucleotides line up with TRBD2. Unmatched junction bases numbered 3, after V lost 2 bases and J lost 3 bases. The CDR3 extends over 15 amino acids. Germline loops: CDR1 SGHRS, CDR2 YFSETQ. CDR3 loop: CASSFTSGGNYEQYF. In DNA form, the CDR3 reads TGCGCCAGCAGCTTCACTAGCGGGGGGAACTACGAGCAGTACTTC.

The gene calls are TRBV9 and TRBJ2-5; 7 bases fit TRBD1. There are 15 residues in the CDR3. Germline-derived CDR1 and CDR2 are SGDLS and YYNGEE. V shed 2 bases, J shed 1 base, and the junction held 5 bases outside the gene matches. The CDR3 DNA sequence: TGTGCCAGCAGCGTTCGACAGGGTGGCCAAGAGACCCAGTACTTC. Its translation: CASSVRQGGQETQYF.

The chain couples TRBV7-8 to TRBJ1-5; maybe TRBD1 (5 bases). V shed 5 bases and J shed 1 base, with 21 bases lying between them. From germline, CDR1 is SGHVS and CDR2 FQNEAQ. CDR3 size: 18 residues. CDR3 bases: TGTGCCAGCAGCCAACTCCAGGGAGGGAGTTTGAGCAATCAGCCCCAGCATTTT. This codes for CASSQLQGGSLSNQPQHF.

CDR3 in amino acids: CASSLAAGNSPLHF. CDR3 DNA sequence: TGTGCCAGCAGCTTAGCGGCCGGGAATTCACCCCTCCACTTT. This chain uses TRBV11-1 with TRBJ1-6; D call uncertain. From germline, CDR1 is SGHAT and CDR2 FQDESV (reference sequence). This CDR3 spans 14 amino acids. V was cut by 0 bases and J by 7 bases, with 7 bases left in between. Filled out from reference TRBV11-1 and TRBJ1-6, the complete variable domain reads EAEVAQSPRYKITEKSQAVAFWCDPISGHATLYWYRQILGQGPELLVQFQDESVVDDSQLPKDRFSAERLKGVDSTLKIQPAELGDSAMYLCASSLAAGNSPLHFGNGTRLTVT.

V usage is TRBV10-3 and J usage is TRBJ1-1, with 7 bases that match TRBD1. Germline CDR1 reads ENHRY; CDR2 reads SYGVKD. J gave up 8 bases and V 11 bases, and 11 bases lay outside the gene matches. The CDR3 loop spans 12 amino acids. CDR3 DNA: TGTGCCCTAGGAGGGATAGGGGGCGAAGCTTTCTTT. This encodes CALGGIGGEAFF.

The chain combines TRBV7-8 with TRBJ1-2; 11 nucleotides agree with TRBD1. V trimming: 6 bases; J trimming: 7 bases; junction bases outside the gene matches: 7. This CDR3 has 14 residues. CDR1 is SGHVS, CDR2 FQNEAQ, per germline. CDR3 sequence reads: CASRMGQGVGGYTF. The CDR3 DNA reads TGTGCCAGCAGAATGGGACAGGGGGTAGGTGGCTACACCTTC.

The chain employs TRBV5-5 and TRBJ1-1, with a tentative D call TRBD1 (6 bases). CDR3 size: 17 residues. CDR1 SGHKS and CDR2 YYEKEE come from the germline V gene (reference sequence). V gave up 4 bases and J gave up 3 bases, with 22 bases separating them. This CDR3 reads CASSVYLLLSGDTEAFF. DNA for the CDR3: TGTGCCAGCAGCGTATACCTTTTACTCTCAGGGGACACTGAAGCTTTCTTT.

The chain links TRBV28 to TRBJ2-7; 8 bases match TRBD1. J lost 5 bases, V lost 6 bases, and 12 bases had no gene match. Germline CDR1 is MDHEN and CDR2 is SYDVKM. This CDR3 is built from 15 residues. Here the CDR3 DNA reads TGTGCCAGCAGGCCAGCAGGGGGCAATAGGGACGAGCAGTACTTC. This codes for CASRPAGGNRDEQYF.